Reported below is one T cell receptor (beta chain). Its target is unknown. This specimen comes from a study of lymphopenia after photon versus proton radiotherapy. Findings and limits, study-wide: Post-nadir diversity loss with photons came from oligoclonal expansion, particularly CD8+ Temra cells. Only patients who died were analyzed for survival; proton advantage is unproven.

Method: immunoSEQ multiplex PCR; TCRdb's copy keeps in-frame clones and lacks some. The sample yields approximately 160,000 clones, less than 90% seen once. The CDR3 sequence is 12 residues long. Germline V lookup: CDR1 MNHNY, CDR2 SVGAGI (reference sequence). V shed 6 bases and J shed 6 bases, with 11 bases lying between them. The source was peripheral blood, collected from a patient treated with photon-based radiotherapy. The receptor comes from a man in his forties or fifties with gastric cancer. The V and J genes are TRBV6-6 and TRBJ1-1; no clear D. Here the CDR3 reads CASSSADSEAFF. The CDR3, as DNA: TGTGCCAGCAGCTCGGCCGACTCTGAAGCTTTCTTT.